This T cell receptor (beta chain) stems from a study of blood T cell repertoires in COVID-19. Sequencing used immunoSEQ multiplex PCR; TCRdb keeps in-frame clones, though not all of them. Of approximately 99,000 clones listed, around nine tenths were seen once; the top ten hold around 2.2%. V shed 1 base and J 5 bases; nucleotides not matched to a gene: 12. CDR1 and CDR2 from the germline V gene are MGHRA and YSYEKL. CDR3 length: 18 residues. The sequencing input was peripheral blood. J is TRBJ2-2 and V is TRBV4-1; 8 positions match TRBD1. This receptor was taken from a man between 50 and 59 years old with COVID-19, enrolled during active disease. For the CDR3, the DNA is TGCGCCAGCAGCCAAGGCCTTGTCCGGACAGGGAGGACCGGGGAGCTGTTTTTT. Translation gives CASSQGLVRTGRTGELFF.